Below, 32 T cell receptor beta chains from the same sample are listed, as sequenced in a study of cytomegalovirus exposure and HLA in healthy donors. The PCR was carried out with 60 Vbeta primers and 13 Jbeta primers. Clones were sequenced by immunoSEQ multiplex PCR, and TCRdb holds only the in-frame ones, with some missing. This table has more than 85,000 clones, about 80% appearing once. Material for sequencing was PBMCs. The receptors derive from an older woman in good health and CMV-seropositive.

The rearrangement joins TRBV15 to TRBJ1-5; a possible D gene is TRBD1 (6 bases). Trimming stripped 4 bases from V and 5 bases from J, with 12 bases between. The CDR3 sequence is 14 residues long. Looked up from germline, CDR1 is LNHNV and CDR2 is YYDKDF (reference sequence). CDR3 sequence reads: CATSISSGDQPQHF. The CDR3 nucleotides read TGTGCCACCAGCATCAGTTCAGGGGATCAGCCCCAGCATTTT.

The rearrangement uses TRBV27 and TRBJ1-5; D might be TRBD1 (5 bases). There are 14 residues in the CDR3. V shed 3 bases and J shed 2 bases, with 8 bases lying between them. Germline V CDR1 and CDR2: MNHEY, SMNVEV (reference sequence). In DNA form, the CDR3 reads TGTGCCAGCAGTTTGGTCAGGGGCAATCAGCCCCAGCATTTT. Translated, it gives CASSLVRGNQPQHF.

The rearrangement links TRBV4-2 to TRBJ2-1; 15 positions match TRBD2. The germline V gene has CDR1 LGHNA and CDR2 YNFKEQ. This CDR3 spans 18 amino acids. V shed 1 base, J shed 2 bases, and the junction held 3 bases outside the gene matches. The CDR3, as DNA: TGTGCCAGCAGCCAAGTGGGACTAGCGGGAGGTGCCTACAATGAGCAGTTCTTC. Protein: CASSQVGLAGGAYNEQFF.

The V and J genes are TRBV28 and TRBJ2-7, with 7 bases lining up with TRBD1. CDR3 size: 14 residues. Germline CDR1 and CDR2: MDHEN and SYDVKM. The ends lost 6 bases at V and 2 bases at J; junction bases unmatched: 7. In nucleotides, the CDR3 is TGTGCCAGCAGCCGTCTGCAGGGGGCCTACGAGCAGTACTTC. Its protein product is CASSRLQGAYEQYF.

This clone appeared a few times. This chain connects TRBV30 to TRBJ1-6; D is unresolved. This CDR3 comprises 14 residues. Trimming removed 8 bases from V and 0 bases from J, with 11 bases in between. Germline CDR1 GTSNPN, CDR2 SVGIG (reference sequence). Written as DNA, the CDR3 is TGTGCCCTCAGAAGGAGCTCCTATAATTCACCCCTCCACTTT. Translated: CALRRSSYNSPLHF.

The gene calls are TRBV29-1 and TRBJ1-5; tentative D call: TRBD1 (5 bases). The V gene lost 7 bases and the J gene lost 2 bases, with 15 bases spanning the gap. The CDR3 length is 14 residues. The germline V gene has CDR1 SQVTM and CDR2 ANQGSEA. The CDR3 loop is CSAQLGGGNQPQHF. In nucleotides, the CDR3 is TGCAGCGCCCAGCTGGGGGGGGGCAATCAGCCCCAGCATTTT.

The V gene is TRBV5-4, the J gene TRBJ2-3, with 14 bases identical to TRBD2. The CDR3 has 16 amino acids. V lost 4 bases to trimming and J lost 2 bases; unmatched junction nucleotides: 3. Germline loops: CDR1 SGHNT, CDR2 YYREEE (reference sequence). The CDR3 DNA reads TGTGCCAGCAGCGTGGGACTAGCGGGGGTCACAGATACGCAGTATTTT. Encoded protein: CASSVGLAGVTDTQYF.

This chain uses TRBV7-3 with TRBJ2-1; 11 bases align to TRBD2. CDR1 is SGHTA and CDR2 is FQGTGA in the germline V gene. The CDR3 is made up of 15 amino acids. Losses at the gene ends were 5 bases for V and 9 bases for J; bases not matched to a gene: 9. CDR3 residues: CASSITSGSGAEQFF. The CDR3 nucleotides are TGTGCCAGCAGCATTACTAGCGGGAGTGGCGCTGAGCAGTTCTTC.

The chain uses TRBV6-5 and TRBJ2-7; 9 nucleotides match TRBD1. This CDR3 comprises 14 residues. Germline V lookup: CDR1 MNHEY, CDR2 SVGAGI. Losses at the gene ends were 6 bases for V and 5 bases for J; bases not matched to a gene: 8. DNA for the CDR3: TGTGCCAGCAGACCGGGACAGGGTACCAACGAGCAGTACTTC. This encodes CASRPGQGTNEQYF.

CDR3 DNA sequence: TGTGCCAGCAGTTTTTTCAGGGTGAGGAAGCAGCCCCAGCATTTT. Its translation: CASSFFRVRKQPQHF. The rearrangement uses TRBV28 and TRBJ1-5, with D maybe TRBD1 (5 bases). This CDR3 region has 15 residues. Trimming stripped 3 bases from V and 7 bases from J, with 16 bases between. The germline gives CDR1 MDHEN, CDR2 SYDVKM.

The gene calls are TRBV9 and TRBJ1-2; 8 bases align to TRBD1. In germline, CDR1 is SGDLS, CDR2 YYNGEE. V shed 3 bases and J 4 bases; nucleotides not matched to a gene: 5. The CDR3 spans 14 residues. The CDR3 here is CASSGGQAVYGYTF. CDR3 sequence (DNA): TGTGCCAGCAGCGGGGGACAGGCGGTCTATGGCTACACCTTC. Full variable domain (remainder filled in from reference TRBV9 and TRBJ1-2): DSGVTQTPKHLITATGQRVTLRCSPRSGDLSVYWYQQSLDQGLQFLIQYYNGEERAKGNILERFSAQQFPDLHSELNLSSLELGDSALYFCASSGGQAVYGYTFGSGTRLTVV.

This chain uses TRBV19 with TRBJ2-7, with a weak D call TRBD2 (6 bases). Germline-derived CDR1 and CDR2 are LNHDA and SQIVND (reference sequence). The CDR3 covers 13 residues. Trimming stripped 5 bases from V and 6 bases from J, with 14 bases between. This CDR3 is CASSPSGSGEQYF. The CDR3 DNA reads as TGTGCCAGTAGTCCCAGCGGGTCGGGCGAGCAGTACTTC. The whole variable domain, remainder taken from reference TRBV19 and TRBJ2-7, is DGGITQSPKYLFRKEGQNVTLSCEQNLNHDAMYWYRQDPGQGLRLIYYSQIVNDFQKGDIAEGYSVSREKKESFPLTVTSAQKNPTAFYLCASSPSGSGEQYFGPGTRLTVT.

In regard to this clone: The same CDR3 is also encoded by other DNA sequences in this sample. The J gene is TRBJ2-7, the V gene TRBV29-1, with D possibly matching TRBD2 (6 bases). V lost 4 bases and J 0 bases, leaving 7 bases between the germline ends. CDR1 SQVTM and CDR2 ANQGSEA come from the germline V gene. The CDR3 sequence is 12 residues long. CDR3 in amino acids: CSVGGGSYEQYF. DNA of the CDR3: TGCAGCGTTGGGGGAGGCTCCTACGAGCAGTACTTC.

This chain connects TRBV6-1 to TRBJ1-4; 10 nucleotides match TRBD1. The length of the CDR3 is 15 residues. CDR1 is MNHNS, CDR2 SASEGT, per germline. The V segment lost 6 bases and the J segment 8 bases; nucleotides outside the gene matches: 9. CDR3 nucleotides: TGTGCCAGCAGCGCAGACAGGGGGCGGTGGGAAAAACTGTTTTTT. This translates into CASSADRGRWEKLFF.

This clone came up a few times. The CDR3 nucleotides read TGTGCCAGCAGCTTGGAGGGGGCGGGTGAAAAACTGTTTTTT. This codes for CASSLEGAGEKLFF. The chain couples TRBV5-4 to TRBJ1-4; the match to TRBD1 covers 7 bases. The CDR3 is 14 amino acids. From germline, CDR1 is SGHNT and CDR2 YYREEE (reference sequence). J gave up 7 bases and V 0 bases, and 3 bases lay outside the gene matches.

The chain links TRBV9 to TRBJ2-3; D may be TRBD2 (5 bases). The germline gives CDR1 SGDLS, CDR2 YYNGEE. The CDR3 runs to 14 residues. V lost 4 bases and J lost 0, with 9 bases in between. CDR3 bases: TGTGCCAGCAGCTGGGAGCAGAGCACAGATACGCAGTATTTT. Translation: CASSWEQSTDTQYF.

The V gene is TRBV18, the J gene TRBJ2-7; weak D call: TRBD1 (6 bases). CDR1 is KGHSH and CDR2 is LQKENI in the germline V gene. The V end lost 2 bases, the J end lost 5 bases, and 13 bases lay between the germline ends. There are 14 residues in the CDR3. CDR3 nucleotides: TGTGCCAGCTCACCATACAGGGCTGGTAACGAGCAGTACTTC. Protein product: CASSPYRAGNEQYF.

The chain carries TRBV4-1 and TRBJ2-3, with 10 nucleotides matching TRBD2. CDR3 length equals 19 residues. Losses at the gene ends were 0 bases for V and 0 bases for J; bases not matched to a gene: 9. Per the germline V gene, CDR1 is MGHRA and CDR2 is YSYEKL. The CDR3 nucleotides read TGCGCCAGCAGCCAAGAACCCCGACTAGCGGGCACCAGCACAGATACGCAGTATTTT. Protein sequence: CASSQEPRLAGTSTDTQYF.

This chain uses TRBV6-4 with TRBJ1-2; no firm D call. Trimming cost V 4 bases and J 5 bases, with 8 bases left between them. The germline V gene encodes CDR1 MRHNA and CDR2 SNTAGT. The CDR3 is made up of 12 amino acids. In DNA, the CDR3 is TGTGCCAGCAGTGTAGGAGGATATGGCTACACCTTC. This encodes CASSVGGYGYTF.

The CDR3 region is CASSASGLAGGGEQYF. The CDR3 DNA sequence: TGTGCCAGCAGCGCTTCCGGACTAGCGGGAGGGGGCGAGCAGTACTTC. The genes are TRBV9 and TRBJ2-7, with 15 bases identical to TRBD2. The germline CDR1 and CDR2 sequences are SGDLS and YYNGEE. The CDR3 extends over 16 amino acids. The V and J ends lost 3 bases and 6 bases, in that order; junction bases with no gene match: 7.

The chain is built from TRBV10-1 and TRBJ2-1; 10 positions match TRBD2. CDR3 size: 16 residues. In germline, CDR1 is WNHNN, CDR2 SYGVQD (reference sequence). Trimming cost V 5 bases and J 8 bases; bases outside gene matches: 12. The CDR3 here is CASSPYTGTSAHEQFF. DNA for the CDR3: TGCGCCAGCAGTCCCTACACCGGGACTAGCGCCCATGAGCAGTTCTTC.

The genes are TRBV7-2 and TRBJ2-2; 10 bases agree with TRBD2. V lost 3 bases, J lost 1 base, and 5 bases stayed unmatched. The CDR3 consists of 17 residues. Germline V gene data show CDR1 as SGHTA and CDR2 as FQGNSA. The CDR3 is CASSFYSGRWNTGELFF. The CDR3 DNA reads as TGTGCCAGCAGCTTTTATAGCGGGAGGTGGAACACCGGGGAGCTGTTTTTT.

The chain has TRBV4-1 and TRBJ1-1, with 8 bases identical to TRBD1. This CDR3 has 18 amino acids. The junction had 16 bases not matched to a gene; V was cut back by 0 bases and J by 7 bases. Germline CDR1 MGHRA, CDR2 YSYEKL. CDR3 sequence reads: CASSQESRAGGRFGEAFF. The CDR3 DNA follows: TGCGCCAGCAGCCAAGAAAGCCGGGCAGGGGGCAGGTTCGGTGAAGCTTTCTTT.

The chain is built from TRBV6-1 and TRBJ2-5; perhaps TRBD2 as D (7 bases). CDR3 length: 15 residues. Germline CDR1 reads MNHNS; CDR2 reads SASEGT. The ends were cut back, 9 bases at V and 5 bases at J, with 22 bases in the middle. The CDR3 here is CARGGQGGFLETQYF. The CDR3 DNA sequence: TGTGCCAGGGGGGGGCAGGGAGGGTTTCTGGAGACCCAGTACTTC.

This clone has more than one count but fewer than ten. The CDR3 loop is CSVTGGYGYTF. CDR3 nucleotide sequence: TGCAGCGTTACAGGGGGCTATGGCTACACCTTC. The V and J genes are TRBV29-1 and TRBJ1-2; 8 bases map to TRBD1. Germline V gene lookup returns CDR1 SQVTM and CDR2 ANQGSEA. V dropped 5 bases and J dropped 4; count of bases not matched to a gene: 0. The CDR3 is 11 residues long.

The CDR3 DNA is TGCAGCGTAGACAGGTCGGGATCCTACGAGCAGTACTTC. Translation: CSVDRSGSYEQYF. V gene TRBV29-1 combines with J gene TRBJ2-5; possible D gene TRBD1, 6 bases. TRBJ2-7 matches the DNA end more closely, so the J call is doubtful. CDR1 is SQVTM, CDR2 ANQGSEA, per germline. This CDR3 has 13 amino acids.

The CDR3 sequence is CASSLYLWSGYEQYF. In DNA form, the CDR3 reads TGTGCCAGCAGCTTATATCTTTGGTCAGGCTACGAGCAGTACTTC. This chain joins TRBV7-2 and TRBJ2-7; D is unclear. This CDR3 spans 15 amino acids. V was shortened by 2 bases and J by 3 bases, with 14 bases between the two germline ends. CDR1 SGHTA and CDR2 FQGNSA come from the germline V gene.

The chain joins TRBV6-5 to TRBJ2-7, with D possibly being TRBD1 (7 bases). V was shortened by 2 bases and J by 3 bases, with 17 bases between the two germline ends. Germline lookup yields CDR1 MNHEY and CDR2 SVGAGI. The CDR3 runs 16 residues. CDR3: CASSYGAGTDIYEQYF. DNA for the CDR3: TGTGCCAGCAGTTACGGTGCGGGGACAGACATCTACGAGCAGTACTTC.

In this sample, this clone turned up once. Here the CDR3 DNA reads TGTGCCATCAGCGACCCGGGAGAGGTTAATTCACCCCTCCACTTT. Translated, it gives CAISDPGEVNSPLHF. The chain has TRBV10-3 and TRBJ1-6; D is undetermined. The length of the CDR3 is 15 residues. Germline V CDR1 and CDR2: ENHRY, SYGVKD. The ends were cut back, 6 bases at V and 6 bases at J, with 15 bases in the middle.

The rearrangement uses TRBV9 and TRBJ2-5, with D perhaps matching TRBD1 (6 bases). Trimming cost V 0 bases and J 1 base, with 7 bases left between them. The CDR3 sequence is 14 residues long. Germline V CDR1 and CDR2: SGDLS, YYNGEE. The CDR3 DNA follows: TGTGCCAGCAGCGTAGTAGGGGGCCAAGAGACCCAGTACTTC. Translating gives CASSVVGGQETQYF. The complete variable domain, with remaining parts taken from reference TRBV9 and TRBJ2-5, reads DSGVTQTPKHLITATGQRVTLRCSPRSGDLSVYWYQQSLDQGLQFLIQYYNGEERAKGNILERFSAQQFPDLHSELNLSSLELGDSALYFCASSVVGGQETQYFGPGTRLLVL.

The chain uses TRBV15 and TRBJ1-4; tentatively, D is TRBD1 (5 bases). Trimming shortened V by 1 base and J by 1 base, and 7 bases separated the two germline ends. Germline-derived CDR1 and CDR2 are LNHNV and YYDKDF (reference sequence). The CDR3 is made up of 15 amino acids. The CDR3 sequence is CATSRVGGTNEKLFF. CDR3 coding DNA: TGTGCCACCAGCAGAGTGGGGGGAACTAATGAAAAACTGTTTTTT.

The CDR3 sequence is CASSVGQVIYGYTF. Here the CDR3 DNA reads TGTGCCAGCAGCGTAGGGCAGGTGATCTATGGCTACACCTTC. The J gene is TRBJ1-2, the V gene TRBV9; D gene ambiguous. The CDR3 extends over 14 amino acids. CDR1 is SGDLS, CDR2 YYNGEE, per germline. The V end lost 0 bases, the J end lost 4 bases, and 10 bases lay between the germline ends.